This T cell receptor beta chain is from a study of cytomegalovirus exposure and HLA in healthy donors. From germline, CDR1 is SGHRS and CDR2 YFSETQ. The length of the CDR3 is 15 residues. The J segment lost 4 bases and the V segment lost 6 bases, leaving 8 bases of the junction unmatched. PCR was performed using 60 Vbeta and 13 Jbeta primers. Here immunoSEQ multiplex PCR was the method, and the copy in TCRdb shows in-frame clones only, minus some. The data contain 150,000 or so clones, 71% of them seen just once; the ten biggest clones take up approximately 1.4%. The study's findings and limits: Listed as cytomegalovirus-associated were 150 to 200 TCR beta chains.

This clone was seen once. No antigen is known for it. The sequence came from a girl aged 5-17 years in good health and CMV-seronegative. V is TRBV5-1 and J is TRBJ2-5; TRBD1 agrees at 11 bases. Sequenced: PBMCs. The CDR3 is CASTPGQGASETQYF. The CDR3 bases are TGCGCCAGCACCCCCGGACAGGGGGCTTCAGAGACCCAGTACTTC.